This TCR beta chain is from a study of cytomegalovirus exposure and HLA in healthy donors. For the study at large: The use of the same platform for the approximately 130 validation repertoires and the 666 first-cohort repertoires was reported by a later analysis.

The CDR3 runs to 15 residues. Germline V gene lookup returns CDR1 ENHRY and CDR2 SYGVKD. Turning to this clone: As yet, its antigen is unknown.

TCRdb's copy holds only in-frame clones and misses some; the assay was immunoSEQ multiplex PCR. Counted here are nearly 200,000 clones, approximately 80% occurring once; the ten biggest clones make up 13%. Donors came from a validation cohort of over a hundred subjects, distinct from the first 666-subject cohort. Study-level results: The majority of TCR sequences were rare, yet some public TCRs appeared in many donors. A list of approximately 150 TCR beta chains associated with cytomegalovirus was given.

This chain joins TRBV10-3 and TRBJ2-3; 9 bases agree with TRBD1. The receptor was derived from a woman aged 25 to 39 in good health and CMV-seropositive. What was sequenced was PBMCs. The CDR3 region is CATTRTGENTDTQYF. CDR3 nucleotide sequence: TGTGCTACCACCCGGACAGGGGAAAACACAGATACGCAGTATTTT.